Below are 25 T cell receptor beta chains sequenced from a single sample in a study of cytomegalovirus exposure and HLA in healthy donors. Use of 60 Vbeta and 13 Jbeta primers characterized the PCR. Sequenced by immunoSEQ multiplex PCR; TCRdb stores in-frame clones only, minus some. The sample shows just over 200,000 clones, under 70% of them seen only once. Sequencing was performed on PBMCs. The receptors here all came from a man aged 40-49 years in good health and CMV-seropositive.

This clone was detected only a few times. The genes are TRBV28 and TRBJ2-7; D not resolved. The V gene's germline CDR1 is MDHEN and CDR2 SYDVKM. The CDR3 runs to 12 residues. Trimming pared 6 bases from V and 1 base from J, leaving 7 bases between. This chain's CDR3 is CASRSRSYEQYF. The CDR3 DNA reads TGTGCCAGCAGGTCTAGATCCTACGAGCAGTACTTC.

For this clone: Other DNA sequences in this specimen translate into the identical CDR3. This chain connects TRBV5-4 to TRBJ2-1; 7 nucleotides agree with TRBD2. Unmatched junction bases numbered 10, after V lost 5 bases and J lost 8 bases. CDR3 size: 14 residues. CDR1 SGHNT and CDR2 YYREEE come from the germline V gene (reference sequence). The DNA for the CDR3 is TGTGCCAGCAGAGGTTCAGGCGGGAGCGATGAGCAGTTCTTC. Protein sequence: CASRGSGGSDEQFF.

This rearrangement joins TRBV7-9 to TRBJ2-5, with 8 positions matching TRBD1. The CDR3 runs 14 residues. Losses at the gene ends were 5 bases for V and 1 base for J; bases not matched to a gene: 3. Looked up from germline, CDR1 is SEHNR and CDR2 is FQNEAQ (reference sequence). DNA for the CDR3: TGTGCCAGCAGCCCGACAGGGGCCCAAGAGACCCAGTACTTC. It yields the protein CASSPTGAQETQYF.

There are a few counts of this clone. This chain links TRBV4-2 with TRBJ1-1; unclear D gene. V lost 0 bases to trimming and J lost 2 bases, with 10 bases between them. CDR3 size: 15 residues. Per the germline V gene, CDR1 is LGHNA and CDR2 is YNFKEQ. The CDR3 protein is CASSQDYWSNTEAFF. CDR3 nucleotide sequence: TGTGCCAGCAGCCAAGATTACTGGAGCAACACTGAAGCTTTCTTT.

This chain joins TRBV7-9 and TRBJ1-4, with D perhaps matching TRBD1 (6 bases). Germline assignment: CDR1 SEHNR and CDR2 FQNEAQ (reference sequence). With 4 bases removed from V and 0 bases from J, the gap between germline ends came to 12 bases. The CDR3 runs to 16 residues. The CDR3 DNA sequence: TGTGCCAGCAGCTCCTTGGGGGCCTCAACTAATGAAAAACTGTTTTTT. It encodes CASSSLGASTNEKLFF.

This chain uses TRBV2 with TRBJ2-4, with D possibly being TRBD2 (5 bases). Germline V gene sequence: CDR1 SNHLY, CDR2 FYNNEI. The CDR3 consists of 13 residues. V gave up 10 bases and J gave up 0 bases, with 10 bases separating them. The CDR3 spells CATLGLAKNIQYF. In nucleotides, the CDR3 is TGTGCCACCCTCGGACTAGCCAAAAACATTCAGTACTTC. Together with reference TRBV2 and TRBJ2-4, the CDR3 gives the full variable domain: EPEVTQTPSHQVTQMGQEVILRCVPISNHLYFYWYRQILGQKVEFLVSFYNNEISEKSEIFDDQFSVERPDGSNFTLKIRSTKLEDSAMYFCATLGLAKNIQYFGAGTRLSVL.

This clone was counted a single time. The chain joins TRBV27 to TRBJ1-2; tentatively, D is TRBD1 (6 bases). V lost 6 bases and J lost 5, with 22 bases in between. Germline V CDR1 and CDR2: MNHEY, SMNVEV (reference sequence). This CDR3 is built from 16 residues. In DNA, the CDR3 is TGTGCCAGCAGAATCCTAGAGGGCAGGGGCGCTTATGGCTACACCTTC. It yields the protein CASRILEGRGAYGYTF.

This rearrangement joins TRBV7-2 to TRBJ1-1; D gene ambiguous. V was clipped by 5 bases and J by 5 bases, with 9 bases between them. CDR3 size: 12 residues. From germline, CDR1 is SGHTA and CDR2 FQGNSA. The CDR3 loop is CASSRSHTEAFF. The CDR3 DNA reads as TGTGCCAGCAGCCGGAGCCATACTGAAGCTTTCTTT.

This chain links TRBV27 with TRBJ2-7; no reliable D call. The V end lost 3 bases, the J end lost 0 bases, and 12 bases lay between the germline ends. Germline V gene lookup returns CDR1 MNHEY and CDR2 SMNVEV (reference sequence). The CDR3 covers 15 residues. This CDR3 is CASSLTQVSSYEQYF. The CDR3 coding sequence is TGTGCCAGCAGTTTGACCCAGGTGAGCTCCTACGAGCAGTACTTC.

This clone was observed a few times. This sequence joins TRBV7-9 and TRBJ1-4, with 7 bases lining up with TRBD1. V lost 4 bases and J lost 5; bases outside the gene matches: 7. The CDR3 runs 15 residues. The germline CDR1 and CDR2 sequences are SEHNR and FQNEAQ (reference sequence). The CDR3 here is CASSYSGTENEKLFF. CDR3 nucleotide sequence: TGTGCCAGCAGCTACTCCGGGACAGAGAATGAAAAACTGTTTTTT.

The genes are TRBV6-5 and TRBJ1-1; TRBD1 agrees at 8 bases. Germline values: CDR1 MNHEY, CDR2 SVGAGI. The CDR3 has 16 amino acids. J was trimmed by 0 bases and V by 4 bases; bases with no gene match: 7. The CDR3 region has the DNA TGTGCCAGCAGTTCTCTAGGGACAGGTTTGAACACTGAAGCTTTCTTT. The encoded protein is CASSSLGTGLNTEAFF.

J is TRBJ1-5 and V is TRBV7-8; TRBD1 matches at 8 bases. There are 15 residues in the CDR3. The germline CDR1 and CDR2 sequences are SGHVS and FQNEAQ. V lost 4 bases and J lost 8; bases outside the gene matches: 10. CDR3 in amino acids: CASSSDRGRAKPQHF. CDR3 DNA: TGTGCCAGCAGCTCCGACAGGGGAAGGGCGAAGCCCCAGCATTTT.

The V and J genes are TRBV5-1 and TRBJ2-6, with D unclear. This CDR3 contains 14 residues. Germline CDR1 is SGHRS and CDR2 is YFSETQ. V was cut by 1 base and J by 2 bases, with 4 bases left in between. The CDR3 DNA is TGCGCCAGCAGCTTGACGGCTGGGGCCAACGTCCTGACTTTC. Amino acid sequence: CASSLTAGANVLTF.

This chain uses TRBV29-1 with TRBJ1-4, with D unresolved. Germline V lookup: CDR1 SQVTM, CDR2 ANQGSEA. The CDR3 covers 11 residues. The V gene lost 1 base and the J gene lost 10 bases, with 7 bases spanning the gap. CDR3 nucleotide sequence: TGCAGCGTTGAAGTGGGCTCAAAACTGTTTTTT. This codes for CSVEVGSKLFF.

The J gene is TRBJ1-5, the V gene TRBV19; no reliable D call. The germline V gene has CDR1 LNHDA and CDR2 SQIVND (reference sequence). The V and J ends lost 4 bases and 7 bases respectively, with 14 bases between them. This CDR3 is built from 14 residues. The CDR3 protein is CASSSPAFGQPQHF. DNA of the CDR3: TGTGCCAGTAGTAGTCCCGCCTTTGGCCAGCCCCAGCATTTT.

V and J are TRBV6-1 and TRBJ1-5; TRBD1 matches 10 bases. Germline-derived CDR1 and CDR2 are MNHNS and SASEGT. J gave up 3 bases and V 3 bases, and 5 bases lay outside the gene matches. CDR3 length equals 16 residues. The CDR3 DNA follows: TGTGCCAGCAGTGATGGCGGGACAGGGGACAATCAGCCCCAGCATTTT. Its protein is CASSDGGTGDNQPQHF.

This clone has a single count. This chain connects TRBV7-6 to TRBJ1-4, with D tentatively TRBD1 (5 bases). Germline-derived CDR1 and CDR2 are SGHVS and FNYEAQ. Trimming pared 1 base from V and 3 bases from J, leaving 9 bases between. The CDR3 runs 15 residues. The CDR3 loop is CASSLVRAPNEKLFF. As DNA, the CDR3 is TGTGCCAGCAGCTTAGTCAGGGCTCCTAATGAAAAACTGTTTTTT.

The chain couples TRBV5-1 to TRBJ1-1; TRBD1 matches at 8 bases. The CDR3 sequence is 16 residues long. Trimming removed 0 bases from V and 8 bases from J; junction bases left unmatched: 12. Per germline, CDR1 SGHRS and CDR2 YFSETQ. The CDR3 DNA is TGCGCCAGCAGCTTGGCCGGGACAGGTCTGTCCGGCGAAGCTTTCTTT. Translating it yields CASSLAGTGLSGEAFF.

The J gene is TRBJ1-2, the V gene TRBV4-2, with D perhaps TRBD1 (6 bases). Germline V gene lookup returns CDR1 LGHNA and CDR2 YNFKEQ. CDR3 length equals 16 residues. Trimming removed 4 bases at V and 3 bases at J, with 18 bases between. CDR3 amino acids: CASSPHPSSGDYGYTF. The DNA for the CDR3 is TGTGCCAGCAGCCCCCACCCTTCTTCAGGGGACTATGGCTACACCTTC.

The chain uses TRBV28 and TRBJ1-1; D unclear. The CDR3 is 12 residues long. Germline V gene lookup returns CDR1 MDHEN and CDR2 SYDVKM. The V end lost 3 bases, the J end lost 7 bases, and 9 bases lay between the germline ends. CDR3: CASSFGGVEAFF. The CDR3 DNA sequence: TGTGCCAGCAGTTTCGGCGGGGTTGAAGCTTTCTTT.

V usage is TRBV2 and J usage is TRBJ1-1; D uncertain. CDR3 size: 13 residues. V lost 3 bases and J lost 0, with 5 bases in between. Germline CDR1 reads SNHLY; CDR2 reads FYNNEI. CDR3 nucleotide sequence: TGTGCCAGCAGTGATGAGGTGAACACTGAAGCTTTCTTT. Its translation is CASSDEVNTEAFF.

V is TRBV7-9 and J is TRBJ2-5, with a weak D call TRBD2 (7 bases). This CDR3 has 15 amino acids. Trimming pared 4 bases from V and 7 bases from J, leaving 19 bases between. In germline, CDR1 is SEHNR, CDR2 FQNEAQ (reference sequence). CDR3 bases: TGTGCCAGCAGCTCCACCGGAGTAGGGGGGGGGACCCAGTACTTC. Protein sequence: CASSSTGVGGGTQYF.

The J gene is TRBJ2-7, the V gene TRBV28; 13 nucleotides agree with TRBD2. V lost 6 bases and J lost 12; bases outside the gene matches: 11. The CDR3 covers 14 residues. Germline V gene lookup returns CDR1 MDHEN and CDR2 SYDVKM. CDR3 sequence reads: CASSSPGLAGRTYF. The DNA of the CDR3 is TGTGCCAGCAGCTCCCCGGGACTAGCGGGGAGGACGTACTTC.

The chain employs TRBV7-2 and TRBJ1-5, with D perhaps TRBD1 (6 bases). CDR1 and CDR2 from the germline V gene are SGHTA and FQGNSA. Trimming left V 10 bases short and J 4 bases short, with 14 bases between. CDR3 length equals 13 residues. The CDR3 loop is CATGDLINQPQHF. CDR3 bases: TGTGCCACAGGGGACCTAATTAATCAGCCCCAGCATTTT.

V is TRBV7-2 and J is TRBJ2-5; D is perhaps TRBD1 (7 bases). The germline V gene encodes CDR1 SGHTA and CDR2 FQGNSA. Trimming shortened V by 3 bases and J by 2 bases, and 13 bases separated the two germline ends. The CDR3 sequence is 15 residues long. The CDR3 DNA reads TGTGCCAGCAGCTTCGCGGGGACAGCACAAGAGACCCAGTACTTC. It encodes CASSFAGTAQETQYF.